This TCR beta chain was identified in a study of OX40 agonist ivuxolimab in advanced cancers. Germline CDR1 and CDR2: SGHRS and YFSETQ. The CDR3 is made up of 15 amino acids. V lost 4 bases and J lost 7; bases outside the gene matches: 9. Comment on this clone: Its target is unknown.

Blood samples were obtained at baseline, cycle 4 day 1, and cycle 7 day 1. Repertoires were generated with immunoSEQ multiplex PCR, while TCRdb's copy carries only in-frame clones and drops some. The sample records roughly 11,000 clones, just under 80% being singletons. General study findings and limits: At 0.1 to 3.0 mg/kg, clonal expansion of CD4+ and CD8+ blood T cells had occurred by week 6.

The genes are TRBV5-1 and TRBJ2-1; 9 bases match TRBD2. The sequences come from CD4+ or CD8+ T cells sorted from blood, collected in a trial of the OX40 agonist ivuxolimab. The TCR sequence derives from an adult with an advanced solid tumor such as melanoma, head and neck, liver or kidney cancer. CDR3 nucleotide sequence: TGCGCCAGCAGCCCCGCTAGCGGGAAGGGGAATGAGCAGTTCTTC. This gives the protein CASSPASGKGNEQFF.